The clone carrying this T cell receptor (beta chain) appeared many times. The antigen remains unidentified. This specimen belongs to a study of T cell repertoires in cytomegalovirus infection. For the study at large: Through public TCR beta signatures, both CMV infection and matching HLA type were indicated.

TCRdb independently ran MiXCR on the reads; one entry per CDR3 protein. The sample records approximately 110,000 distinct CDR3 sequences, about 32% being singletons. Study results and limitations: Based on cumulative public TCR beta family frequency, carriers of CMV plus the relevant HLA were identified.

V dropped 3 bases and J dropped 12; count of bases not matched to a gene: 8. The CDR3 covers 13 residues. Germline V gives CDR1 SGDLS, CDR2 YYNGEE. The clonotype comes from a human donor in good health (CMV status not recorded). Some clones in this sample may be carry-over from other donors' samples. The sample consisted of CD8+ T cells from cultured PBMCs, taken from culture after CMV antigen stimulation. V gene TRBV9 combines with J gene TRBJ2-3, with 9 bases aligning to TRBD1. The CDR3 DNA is TGTGCCAGCAGCGCGGACAGGGGATATATCCAGTATTTT. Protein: CASSADRGYIQYF.